A single sample gave rise to the 17 T cell receptor beta chains below, sequenced in a study of Graves' ophthalmopathy and Graves' hyperthyroidism. RNA transcripts were the source from which TCR beta CDR3 regions were amplified. The library came from an HTBI-primed first-round RT-PCR and a second-round multiplex PCR. MiXCR, run by TCRdb on the multiplex PCR reads, gives a single entry per CDR3 protein. Of hundreds of thousands of distinct CDR3 sequences listed, roughly two fifths were seen once; the top ten hold under 3.5%. The sequenced sample consisted of peripheral blood. These receptors were obtained from an adult man with Graves' ophthalmopathy.

Concerning this clonotype itself: A clone one base away is much larger, so this may be a read error. The genes are TRBV7-9 and TRBJ1-1; D perhaps matches TRBD1 (5 bases). Germline CDR1 SEHNR, CDR2 FQNEAQ (reference sequence). This CDR3 contains 14 residues. The CDR3 DNA reads as TGTGCCAGCAGCCTAGGGGCTGGCCTAGAGAAAGCTTCCTTT. As protein: CASSLGAGLEKASF.

CDR3 sequence reads: CASSLGPGQGAYPIIYEQYF. Written as DNA, the CDR3 is TGTGCCAGCAGTTTAGGGCCGGGACAGGGGGCGTATCCCATCATCTACGAGCAGTACTTC. This chain joins TRBV12-5 and TRBJ2-7; 12 nucleotides line up with TRBD1. CDR1 and CDR2 (germline): LGHNT, FRNRAP. The CDR3 runs 20 residues.

This clonotype was picked up many times. The chain couples TRBV25-1 to TRBJ2-2, with D unclear. V was shortened by 4 bases and J by 7 bases, with 10 bases between the two germline ends. Germline V gives CDR1 MGHDK, CDR2 SYGVNS. The CDR3 has 13 amino acids. The CDR3 sequence: CASSALNDGELFF. The CDR3 coding sequence is TGTGCCAGCAGTGCGTTAAACGACGGGGAGCTGTTTTTT.

The chain couples TRBV7-8 to TRBJ2-3; D may be TRBD1 (7 bases). The CDR3 length is 14 residues. The V end lost 5 bases, the J end lost 6 bases, and 15 bases lay between the germline ends. Germline values: CDR1 SGHVS, CDR2 FQNEAQ. The CDR3 sequence is CASSAGQIVDTQYF. The CDR3 DNA reads as TGTGCCAGCAGCGCGGGACAGATCGTGGATACGCAGTATTTT.

V and J are TRBV2 and TRBJ2-2, with 9 bases matching TRBD2. The germline V gene encodes CDR1 SNHLY and CDR2 FYNNEI. The ends lost 6 bases at V and 5 bases at J; junction bases unmatched: 7. This CDR3 has 15 amino acids. Here the CDR3 reads CASRPTSGATGELFF. CDR3 bases: TGTGCCAGCAGGCCGACTAGCGGAGCAACCGGGGAGCTGTTTTTT. Full variable domain (remainder filled in from reference TRBV2 and TRBJ2-2): EPEVTQTPSHQVTQMGQEVILRCVPISNHLYFYWYRQILGQKVEFLVSFYNNEISEKSEIFDDQFSVERPDGSNFTLKIRSTKLEDSAMYFCASRPTSGATGELFFGEGSRLTVL.

This clonotype was observed many times. Relative to the germline gene, one junction end is altered; a read error may explain this. The genes are TRBV5-6 and TRBJ2-5, with D possibly being TRBD1 (5 bases). This CDR3 spans 16 amino acids. The germline V gene encodes CDR1 SGHDT and CDR2 YYEEEE. The CDR3 DNA reads as TGTGCCAGCAGCTTACCGCTGGGGCCCATGCAAGGGACCCAGTACTTC. Residues: CASSLPLGPMQGTQYF.

This clonotype was counted only a few times. The CDR3 region has the DNA TGTGCCAGCAGCTTAGGCGAAGGTAGCTCGAACACCGGGGAGCTGTTTTTT. Translation gives CASSLGEGSSNTGELFF. This rearrangement joins TRBV13 to TRBJ2-2; D remains ambiguous. In germline, CDR1 is PRHDT, CDR2 FYEKMQ (reference sequence). This CDR3 contains 17 residues. The V gene lost 0 bases and the J gene lost 0 bases, with 11 bases spanning the gap.

This clonotype was observed at least ten times. The chain is built from TRBV19 and TRBJ1-1; no clear D gene. With 6 bases removed from V and 4 bases from J, the gap between germline ends came to 18 bases. The CDR3 sequence is 15 residues long. Looked up from germline, CDR1 is LNHDA and CDR2 is SQIVND (reference sequence). This chain's CDR3 is CASRAELGMVTEAFF. DNA for the CDR3: TGTGCCAGTAGGGCGGAATTGGGAATGGTCACTGAAGCTTTCTTT.

This clonotype has at least ten counts. This sequence joins TRBV24-1 and TRBJ1-1; no firm D call. The germline CDR1 and CDR2 sequences are KGHDR and SFDVKD. V was shortened by 4 bases and J by 0 bases, with 5 bases between the two germline ends. This CDR3 region has 13 residues. CDR3 loop: CATSEGLNTEAFF. Here the CDR3 DNA reads TGTGCCACCAGTGAGGGGTTGAACACTGAAGCTTTCTTT.

V is TRBV12-3 or TRBV12-4 and J is TRBJ1-2, with D perhaps TRBD1 (5 bases). This CDR3 is built from 15 residues. V was cut by 5 bases and J by 3 bases, with 16 bases left in between. Here the CDR3 reads CASSVGKGQDYGYTF. CDR3 in DNA: TGTGCCAGCAGTGTAGGGAAGGGGCAGGACTATGGCTACACCTTC.

This clonotype has just a few counts. The chain has TRBV12-3 or TRBV12-4 and TRBJ1-2; no clear D gene. V was trimmed by 9 bases and J by 2 bases, leaving 16 bases between them. CDR3 length: 14 residues. In nucleotides, the CDR3 is TGTGCCAGTGGACTACTTGCATCGAACTATGGCTACACCTTC. This codes for CASGLLASNYGYTF.

This clonotype was seen more than once but under ten times. The chain links TRBV20-1 to TRBJ1-2; possible D gene TRBD1, 5 bases. Between the trimmed V and J ends, which lost 6 bases and 0 bases, there was a span of 17 bases. CDR3 size: 15 residues. The germline CDR1 and CDR2 sequences are DFQATT and SNEGSKA (reference sequence). The CDR3 here is CSAGTENFANYGYTF. CDR3 coding DNA: TGCAGTGCCGGGACGGAGAATTTTGCTAACTATGGCTACACCTTC.

This clonotype was seen a handful of times. The J gene is TRBJ2-5, the V gene TRBV10-3, with D hard to call. The CDR3 sequence is 13 residues long. Germline assignment: CDR1 ENHRY and CDR2 SYGVKD. V was clipped by 3 bases and J by 9 bases, with 14 bases between them. This CDR3 is CAISDETRQPQYF. DNA of the CDR3: TGTGCCATCAGTGACGAGACACGGCAGCCCCAGTACTTC.

This clonotype was observed a handful of times. J is TRBJ1-5 and V is TRBV18; tentative D call: TRBD1 (6 bases). Germline CDR1 reads KGHSH; CDR2 reads LQKENI. The V and J ends lost 2 bases and 0 bases respectively, with 14 bases between them. This CDR3 contains 17 residues. CDR3 nucleotide sequence: TGTGCCAGCTCACCAACAGGGAATCAGGGTAGCAATCAGCCCCAGCATTTT. This encodes CASSPTGNQGSNQPQHF.

The J gene is TRBJ1-2, the V gene TRBV24-1, with TRBD1 matching over 9 bases. Germline V CDR1 and CDR2: KGHDR, SFDVKD. The CDR3 is 15 residues long. Losses at the gene ends were 3 bases for V and 3 bases for J; bases not matched to a gene: 4. CDR3: CATSDRQGEDYGYTF. The DNA of the CDR3 is TGTGCCACCAGTGATCGACAGGGGGAGGACTATGGCTACACCTTC.

This rearrangement joins TRBV10-3 to TRBJ2-1; tentatively, D is TRBD2 (6 bases). The CDR3 has 18 residues. Trimming took off 4 bases at V and 0 bases at J, with 19 bases between the two ends. CDR1 is ENHRY, CDR2 SYGVKD, per germline. The CDR3 DNA is TGTGCCATCAGTGGGGAGGAGGGTAGCGGAAGCTCCTACAATGAGCAGTTCTTC. This codes for CAISGEEGSGSSYNEQFF.

This clonotype was seen many times. At one end the junction does not follow the germline gene, possibly because of a read error. The V gene is TRBV10-3, the J gene TRBJ1-1, with TRBD1 identical over 8 bases. Germline CDR1 is ENHRY and CDR2 is SYGVKD. This CDR3 is 15 amino acids long. The CDR3 region is CASSYTGQGNTEAFF. The CDR3 DNA is TGTGCCAGCAGTTACACCGGACAGGGGAACACTGAAGCTTTCTTT.